This TCR beta chain was sequenced during a study of cytomegalovirus exposure and HLA in healthy donors. Comment on this clone: Its antigen is unidentified.

The table came from immunoSEQ multiplex PCR; TCRdb's copy has only in-frame clones and leaves some out. The sample contains fewer than 150,000 clones, almost 90% of which appear only once. General study findings and limits: That first-cohort TCR clusters tended to co-occur in the approximately 110 validation repertoires was found in a later analysis. With high specificity and sensitivity, the classifier reportedly diagnosed cytomegalovirus status. Rare TCR sequences predominated, though certain public TCRs were found in many donors. The authors listed 164 TCR beta chains as cytomegalovirus-associated.

The CDR3 consists of 14 residues. The germline gives CDR1 SGHAT, CDR2 FQNNGV. V lost 4 bases, J lost 4 bases, and 2 bases stayed unmatched. Material for sequencing was PBMCs. The receptor was isolated from a woman under 30 in good health and CMV-seropositive. V is TRBV11-2 and J is TRBJ2-7; 12 bases are a match to TRBD1. The CDR3 here is CASSWDRGQYEQYF. The CDR3 nucleotides read TGTGCCAGCAGCTGGGACAGGGGGCAGTACGAGCAGTACTTC.